This T cell receptor (beta chain) was captured by sequencing in a study of Ad26.COV2.S vaccination and SARS-CoV-2 variants. Treatment specified: about 20 received Ad26.COV2.S at low or high dose, single or two shots; roughly five received placebo; per-sample allocation not given. Each sample was drawn 63 days after the first injection (of vaccine or placebo). Assay: immunoSEQ multiplex PCR; the TCRdb copy retains only in-frame clones and omits some. The sample consists of about 280,000 clones, 70% to 90% of them appearing once. The V gene end was trimmed by 2 bases and the J gene end by 5 bases; junction bases not matched to a gene: 10. From germline, CDR1 is SGHRS and CDR2 YFSETQ. The CDR3 has 16 amino acids.

The sample consisted of peripheral blood, taken in a trial of Ad26.COV2.S vaccine versus placebo. The sequence derives from a person aged 18 to 65 who received the Ad26.COV2.S COVID-19 vaccine or a placebo. The chain uses TRBV5-1 and TRBJ2-5; 9 positions agree with TRBD2. This CDR3 is CASSFTIAGVGETQYF. For the CDR3, the DNA is TGCGCCAGCAGCTTTACAATAGCGGGAGTAGGGGAGACCCAGTACTTC. Full variable domain (outside the CDR3, taken from reference TRBV5-1 and TRBJ2-5): KAGVTQTPRYLIKTRGQQVTLSCSPISGHRSVSWYQQTPGQGLQFLFEYFSETQRNKGNFPGRFSGRQFSNSRSEMNVSTLELGDSALYLCASSFTIAGVGETQYFGPGTRLLVL.